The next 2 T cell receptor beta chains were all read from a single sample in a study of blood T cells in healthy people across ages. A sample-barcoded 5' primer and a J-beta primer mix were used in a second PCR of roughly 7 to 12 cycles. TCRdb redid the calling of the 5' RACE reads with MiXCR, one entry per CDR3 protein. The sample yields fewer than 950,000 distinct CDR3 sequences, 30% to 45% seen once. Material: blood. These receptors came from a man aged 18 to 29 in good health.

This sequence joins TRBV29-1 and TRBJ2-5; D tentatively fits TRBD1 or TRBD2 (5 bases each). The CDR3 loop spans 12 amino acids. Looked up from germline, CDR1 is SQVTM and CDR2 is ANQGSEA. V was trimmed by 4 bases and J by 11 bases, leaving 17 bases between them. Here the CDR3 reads CSVASQGPEQYF. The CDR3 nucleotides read TGCAGCGTTGCTTCTCAGGGACCTGAGCAGTACTTC.

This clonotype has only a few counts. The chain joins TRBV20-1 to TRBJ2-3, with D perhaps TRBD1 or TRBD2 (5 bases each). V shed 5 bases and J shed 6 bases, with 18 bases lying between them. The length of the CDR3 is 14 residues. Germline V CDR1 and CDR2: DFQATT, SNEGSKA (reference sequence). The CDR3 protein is CSASLGTPADTQYF. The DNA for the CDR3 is TGCAGTGCTTCCCTCGGGACGCCTGCGGATACGCAGTATTTT.